The clone carrying this T cell receptor (beta chain) was recorded many times. These data belong to a study of early T cells in non-severe SARS-CoV-2 infection. On the study more broadly: Chains were not paired, and sequencing was done on bulk RNA from unsorted whole blood.

Each cDNA molecule carried a unique molecular identifier. A single record per CDR3 protein comes from TCRdb applying MiXCR to the 5' RACE reads. Of tens of thousands of distinct CDR3 sequences listed, over 4% were seen once; the top ten hold around 2.5%. The clonotype was recovered from an adult who was a healthcare worker with PCR-confirmed SARS-CoV-2 infection or an uninfected control (not recorded which). The source material was whole blood.

The CDR3 is CATSNPGSYEQYF. The CDR3 DNA follows: TGTGCCACCAGTAATCCAGGGAGCTACGAGCAGTACTTC. This chain connects TRBV24-1 to TRBJ2-7; D possibly matches TRBD1 or TRBD2 (5 bases each). This CDR3 contains 13 residues. Germline-derived CDR1 and CDR2 are KGHDR and SFDVKD. V was pared by 6 bases and J by 3 bases, with 11 bases between.